What follows describes a single T cell receptor (beta chain). Assay: immunoSEQ multiplex PCR; the TCRdb copy retains only in-frame clones and omits some. The data hold some 120,000 clones, with 70% to 90% observed a single time. This sample is drawn from a study of control samples from healthy donors and cancer patients. Trimming removed 5 bases from V and 6 bases from J; junction bases left unmatched: 12. The CDR3 totals 15 residues. From germline, CDR1 is SGDLS and CDR2 YYNGEE. The receptor was derived from a man between 60 and 75 years old in good health. Sample: blood. This chain links TRBV9 with TRBJ2-5, with 8 bases identical to TRBD2. DNA for the CDR3: TGTGCCAGCAGGGCGGGGACTAGGGGGGCGAAGACCCAGTACTTC. Translation: CASRAGTRGAKTQYF.